This T cell receptor (beta chain) stems from a study of cytotoxic CD8 clonotypes in ibrutinib-treated CLL. Profiling relied on immunoSEQ multiplex PCR, and the TCRdb table lists in-frame clones only, not all of them. The profile shows roughly 150,000 clones, approximately 91% of them singletons. The CDR3 length is 15 residues. This receptor was obtained from a human donor with chronic lymphocytic leukemia. The sequenced sample was PBMCs, obtained at disease progression, from a patient treated with ibrutinib. The V gene is TRBV21-1, the J gene TRBJ2-2. TRBV21-1 corresponds to a pseudogene. CDR3 nucleotide sequence: TGTGCCAGCAGCAAAGCTACGACCGTGGCCGGGGAGCTGTTTTTT. Protein: CASSKATTVAGELFF.